This T cell receptor beta chain was recorded in a study of siplizumab effects on memory and regulatory T cells. Study-level results: Some alloreactive sequences were traceable to unstimulated CD4+ memory cells, and siplizumab significantly reduced them. Mappable CD4+ clones that were alloreactive averaged about 63% Treg-derived with siplizumab versus approximately 29% in controls. The diversity of naive T cells seemed greater than that of memory cells, and their alloresponse contribution seemed major. Proliferating clones, CD4+ or CD8+, lacked an assignable naive or memory phenotype in roughly 75-97% of cases.

V shed 6 bases and J shed 0 bases, with 16 bases lying between them. The CDR3 spans 15 residues. Per the germline V gene, CDR1 is SGHRS and CDR2 is YFSETQ. The method was immunoSEQ multiplex PCR; TCRdb's version includes in-frame clones alone and lacks a portion of them. Of roughly 120,000 clones listed, about 94% are singletons. Turning to this clone: Antigen: not known.

The rearrangement uses TRBV5-1 and TRBJ2-7; the D is unclear. The clonotype comes from a human donor in good health. The sequenced material came from non-Treg CD4+ T cells sorted from blood. The CDR3 DNA reads TGCGCCAGCACTAGGGCAGGAATCACCTCCTACGAGCAGTACTTC. Its protein is CASTRAGITSYEQYF.